A single sample gave rise to the 17 T cell receptor beta chains below, sequenced in a study of blood T cells in healthy people across ages. PCR was performed a second time for roughly 7 to 11 cycles using a sample-barcoded 5' primer and a J-beta primer mix. TCRdb reprocessed the 5' RACE reads via MiXCR and lists one record per CDR3 protein. Of approximately 800,000 distinct CDR3 sequences in the sample, 35% to 40% were seen once. The sample consisted of blood. The receptors originated from a man between 18 and 29 years old in good health.

This clonotype was detected a few times. The chain links TRBV7-9 to TRBJ2-3; 9 nucleotides match TRBD1. This CDR3 contains 13 residues. Trimming removed 5 bases from V and 6 bases from J; junction bases left unmatched: 3. The germline gives CDR1 SEHNR, CDR2 FQNEAQ (reference sequence). CDR3 DNA sequence: TGTGCCAGCAGCGGACAGGGGTTCGATACGCAGTATTTT. This translates into CASSGQGFDTQYF.

This clonotype was observed at least ten times. The V call is TRBV2, the J call TRBJ1-5, with 8 positions matching TRBD1. V lost 6 bases and J lost 9; bases outside the gene matches: 7. The CDR3 sequence is 13 residues long. CDR1 and CDR2 from the germline V gene are SNHLY and FYNNEI. The CDR3 DNA is TGTGCCAGCAGGCAGACAGGGGATCGGCCCCAGCATTTT. Residues: CASRQTGDRPQHF.

This clonotype appeared a few times. This chain joins TRBV10-3 and TRBJ1-1; D gene uncertain. This CDR3 is 16 amino acids long. The germline V gene has CDR1 ENHRY and CDR2 SYGVKD. Trimming cost V 6 bases and J 5 bases, with 22 bases left between them. The CDR3 DNA reads as TGTGCCATCAGGCCAATTGCAACAGCTAGAGAGACTGAAGCTTTCTTT. It encodes CAIRPIATARETEAFF.

This clonotype appeared a few times. The rearrangement joins TRBV7-9 to TRBJ1-1; D may be TRBD1 (6 bases). CDR1 SEHNR and CDR2 FQNEAQ come from the germline V gene (reference sequence). This CDR3 has 12 residues. The V end was cut by 5 bases, the J end by 7 bases, with 11 bases between. This chain's CDR3 is CASSGRGNEAFF. The CDR3 nucleotides are TGTGCCAGCAGCGGCAGGGGTAATGAAGCTTTCTTT.

A note on this clonotype: The junction shows a germline mismatch at one end, possibly a read error. The J gene is TRBJ2-7, the V gene TRBV3-1; D remains unclear. TRBJ2-5 matches the DNA end more closely, so the J call is doubtful. Germline values: CDR1 LGHDT, CDR2 YNNKEL (reference sequence). The CDR3 loop spans 14 amino acids. The CDR3 sequence: CASSQDAGQGTQYF. The CDR3 DNA is TGTGCCAGCAGCCAAGATGCAGGCCAAGGGACCCAGTACTTC.

This chain links TRBV20-1 with TRBJ2-7, with D perhaps matching TRBD2 (6 bases). CDR3 length: 15 amino acids. Germline lookup yields CDR1 DFQATT and CDR2 SNEGSKA (reference sequence). Trimming stripped 6 bases from V and 7 bases from J, with 25 bases between. CDR3 bases: TGCAGTGCCACGGAGGGGTTTAGCTCCTACAATGAGCAGTACTTC. It translates to CSATEGFSSYNEQYF.

The J gene is TRBJ1-1, the V gene TRBV20-1; D gene ambiguous. The V gene's germline CDR1 is DFQATT and CDR2 SNEGSKA (reference sequence). Trimming took off 2 bases at V and 2 bases at J, with 12 bases between the two ends. This CDR3 comprises 14 residues. The CDR3 coding sequence is TGCAGTGCTAGATCGGGTGCCCATAACACTGAAGCTTTCTTT. Translating gives CSARSGAHNTEAFF.

This clonotype was seen only a few times. J is TRBJ2-4 and V is TRBV20-1; no reliable D call. Germline values: CDR1 DFQATT, CDR2 SNEGSKA (reference sequence). Trimming pared 2 bases from V and 4 bases from J, leaving 9 bases between. The CDR3 is made up of 13 amino acids. Here the CDR3 DNA reads TGCAGTGCTAGATCCCCCGGGAAAAACATTCAGTACTTC. Its protein product is CSARSPGKNIQYF.

The chain couples TRBV12-3 or TRBV12-4 to TRBJ1-1; weak D call: TRBD1 (5 bases). The V end lost 3 bases, the J end lost 6 bases, and 23 bases lay between the germline ends. CDR3 length: 17 amino acids. As DNA, the CDR3 is TGTGCCAGCAGTTTCACCGGAGGGCAGGGAAGTATCGCTGAAGCTTTCTTT. This sequence encodes CASSFTGGQGSIAEAFF.

The J gene is TRBJ1-2, the V gene TRBV15; D is undetermined. Germline V CDR1 and CDR2: LNHNV, YYDKDF (reference sequence). V lost 0 bases and J lost 8, with 13 bases in between. This CDR3 spans 14 amino acids. The CDR3 DNA sequence: TGTGCCACCAGCAGAGATGTACAGACCGTAGGCTACACCTTC. Translating it yields CATSRDVQTVGYTF.

The chain employs TRBV6-4 and TRBJ2-2; D perhaps matches TRBD2 (5 bases). Germline loops: CDR1 MRHNA, CDR2 SNTAGT. CDR3 size: 15 residues. The V end lost 3 bases, the J end lost 4 bases, and 12 bases lay between the germline ends. The CDR3, as DNA: TGTGCCAGCAGTGAAGAGGGTGAGGGCACCGGGGAGCTGTTTTTT. It specifies CASSEEGEGTGELFF.

This clonotype was counted a few times. The chain uses TRBV10-3 and TRBJ2-5; the D gene is possibly TRBD2 (5 bases). CDR3 length: 12 residues. CDR1 is ENHRY and CDR2 is SYGVKD in the germline V gene. V was pared by 4 bases and J by 5 bases, with 8 bases between. CDR3 protein: CAISAEGETQYF. The CDR3 region has the DNA TGTGCCATCAGTGCAGAGGGCGAGACCCAGTACTTC.

V gene TRBV6-5 combines with J gene TRBJ1-5, with D unclear. The germline CDR1 and CDR2 sequences are MNHEY and SVGAGI. V lost 0 bases, J lost 4 bases, and 7 bases lay in between. The length of the CDR3 is 14 residues. The CDR3 nucleotides are TGTGCCAGCAGTTACTCGAGAGGGAATCAGCCCCAGCATTTT. It translates to CASSYSRGNQPQHF.

This chain connects TRBV6-6 to TRBJ2-5; D is ambiguous. Germline CDR1 reads MNHNY; CDR2 reads SVGAGI (reference sequence). The V and J ends lost 5 bases and 3 bases respectively, with 7 bases between them. CDR3 length equals 12 residues. CDR3 sequence (DNA): TGTGCCAGCAGTCAAAGCGAAGAGACCCAGTACTTC. Translating it yields CASSQSEETQYF.

This clonotype was seen a few times. This sequence joins TRBV7-2 and TRBJ2-1; a weak D match, TRBD1 (5 bases). The V end was cut by 1 base, the J end by 9 bases, with 13 bases between. The CDR3 length is 14 residues. Per germline, CDR1 SGHTA and CDR2 FQGNSA. The CDR3 here is CASSLGGRPIEQFF. Here the CDR3 DNA reads TGTGCCAGCAGCTTAGGGGGCAGGCCAATTGAGCAGTTCTTC.

The V gene is TRBV7-2, the J gene TRBJ2-1; 9 bases align to TRBD1. This CDR3 is 14 amino acids long. The germline gives CDR1 SGHTA, CDR2 FQGNSA. The trim removed 2 bases at V and 13 bases at J, leaving 9 bases unmatched. The CDR3 region is CASSLSATGGEQFF. CDR3 in DNA: TGTGCCAGCAGCTTATCGGCGACAGGGGGTGAACAGTTCTTC. Filled out from reference TRBV7-2 and TRBJ2-1, the complete variable domain reads GAGVSQSPSNKVTEKGKDVELRCDPISGHTALYWYRQSLGQGLEFLIYFQGNSAPDKSGLPSDRFSAERTGGSVSTLTIQRTQQEDSAVYLCASSLSATGGEQFFGPGTRLTVL.

This clonotype was counted only a few times. The chain joins TRBV11-2 to TRBJ2-3; D possibly corresponds to TRBD1 (5 bases). Trimming left V 8 bases short and J 5 bases short, with 17 bases between. The CDR3 is 14 residues long. The germline V gene has CDR1 SGHAT and CDR2 FQNNGV. The CDR3 DNA reads as TGTGCCAGCTCGGACACGCTGGGCATAGATACGCAGTATTTT. This codes for CASSDTLGIDTQYF.